The 20 T cell receptor beta chains below all came from one sample that was sequenced in a study of T cell changes during pregnancy in multiple sclerosis. The assay was immunoSEQ multiplex PCR, and TCRdb's table has in-frame clones only and misses some. The table has tens of thousands of clones, about 93% seen once; the top ten hold about 0.41%. Sequencing used CD4+ T cells from peripheral blood mononuclear cells, obtained in the second trimester of pregnancy. The receptors originated from a female donor with multiple sclerosis, enrolled in a pregnancy study.

The J gene is TRBJ2-7, the V gene TRBV5-1; D is unresolved. Trimming took 7 bases from V and 2 from J, leaving 4 bases between them. Per the germline V gene, CDR1 is SGHRS and CDR2 is YFSETQ. The CDR3 contains 10 residues. CDR3 bases: TGCGCCAGCTATCCCTACGAGCAGTACTTC. Translating gives CASYPYEQYF.

This clone was seen a single time. Additional DNA sequences in this sample encode the identical CDR3. The gene calls are TRBV11-2 and TRBJ2-7, with TRBD2 as a possible D gene (5 bases). Germline V gene data show CDR1 as SGHAT and CDR2 as FQNNGV. V was pared by 2 bases and J by 0 bases, with 14 bases between. The CDR3 has 16 amino acids. The CDR3 loop is CASSLIRGQSSYEQYF. Written as DNA, the CDR3 is TGTGCCAGCAGCTTAATAAGAGGGCAGAGCTCCTACGAGCAGTACTTC.

This clone was observed a single time. The chain recombines TRBV19 with TRBJ1-1; D possibly corresponds to TRBD1 (5 bases). CDR1 and CDR2 (germline): LNHDA, SQIVND (reference sequence). The CDR3 has 12 amino acids. Trimming pared 4 bases from V and 10 bases from J, leaving 13 bases between. CDR3 sequence: CASSRGAALAFF. The CDR3 DNA reads TGTGCCAGTAGTAGGGGCGCGGCTTTAGCTTTCTTT.

This chain uses TRBV4-2 with TRBJ2-7, with D maybe TRBD2 (6 bases). Trimming left V 2 bases short and J 3 bases short, with 17 bases between. This CDR3 has 16 amino acids. CDR1 and CDR2 (germline): LGHNA, YNFKEQ. Written as DNA, the CDR3 is TGTGCCAGCAGCCAAATCGAGAGGGTTAGCGGCTACGAGCAGTACTTC. It yields the protein CASSQIERVSGYEQYF.

V is TRBV7-6 and J is TRBJ1-1, with TRBD1 identical over 10 bases. Germline V gene sequence: CDR1 SGHVS, CDR2 FNYEAQ. Germline trimming cut 5 bases from V and 6 bases from J; bases unmatched to any gene: 3. CDR3 length: 13 residues. The CDR3 bases are TGTGCCAGCAGCAGGGACAGGGGCTCTGAAGCTTTCTTT. This sequence encodes CASSRDRGSEAFF.

This chain uses TRBV4-3 with TRBJ2-7, with 11 bases that match TRBD2. Per the germline V gene, CDR1 is LGHNA and CDR2 is YSLEER. The J segment lost 4 bases and the V segment lost 0 bases, leaving 2 bases of the junction unmatched. The CDR3 has 15 amino acids. CDR3 loop: CASSQDASGRYEQYF. The CDR3 coding sequence is TGCGCCAGCAGCCAAGATGCTAGCGGGAGGTACGAGCAGTACTTC.

V usage is TRBV6-1 and J usage is TRBJ2-7, with a possible D match to TRBD1 (5 bases). CDR3 length equals 14 residues. Germline V gene data show CDR1 as MNHNS and CDR2 as SASEGT. The V end was cut by 2 bases, the J end by 3 bases, with 11 bases between. For the CDR3, the DNA is TGTGCCAGCAGTGAATGGGGCAGCTACTACGAGCAGTACTTC. Residues: CASSEWGSYYEQYF.

The V and J genes are TRBV6-1 and TRBJ2-1; 11 bases are shared with TRBD2. V lost 7 bases, J lost 4 bases, and 6 bases stayed unmatched. Germline CDR1 MNHNS, CDR2 SASEGT. The CDR3 loop spans 15 amino acids. CDR3 nucleotide sequence: TGTGCCAGCAACCGACTAGCGGGAACATACAATGAGCAGTTCTTC. The encoded protein is CASNRLAGTYNEQFF.

The chain couples TRBV2 to TRBJ2-1; D call uncertain. The CDR3 sequence is 14 residues long. Per the germline V gene, CDR1 is SNHLY and CDR2 is FYNNEI. Trimming removed 0 bases from V and 13 bases from J, with 16 bases in between. The DNA of the CDR3 is TGTGCCAGCAGTGAAGCGCTTGGTGGTCGCGCTCAGTTCTTC. Its protein product is CASSEALGGRAQFF.

This rearrangement joins TRBV30 to TRBJ2-7; 7 bases agree with TRBD2. V shed 3 bases, J shed 3 bases, and the junction held 8 bases outside the gene matches. Germline CDR1 and CDR2: GTSNPN and SVGIG (reference sequence). This CDR3 comprises 14 residues. CDR3 nucleotides: TGTGCCTGGAGGGTTTTGGGGGGGGGCTACGAGCAGTACTTC. Translating gives CAWRVLGGGYEQYF.

The V call is TRBV30, the J call TRBJ2-6; 8 bases are a match to TRBD1. Germline V gene data show CDR1 as GTSNPN and CDR2 as SVGIG (reference sequence). The CDR3 spans 18 residues. Trimming took 5 bases from V and 4 from J; bases not matched to a gene: 16. The CDR3 reads CAWWDRSHPLSGANVLTF. The DNA for the CDR3 is TGTGCCTGGTGGGACAGGAGCCACCCCCTGTCAGGGGCCAACGTCCTGACTTTC.

The chain is built from TRBV27 and TRBJ1-5; 7 positions agree with TRBD1. Unmatched junction bases numbered 9, after V lost 8 bases and J lost 8 bases. CDR1 is MNHEY, CDR2 SMNVEV, per germline (reference sequence). The CDR3 covers 13 residues. The CDR3 here is CASSGGGREPQHF. CDR3 coding DNA: TGTGCCAGCTCAGGGGGTGGGCGGGAGCCCCAGCATTTT.

V is TRBV27 and J is TRBJ2-4; 9 bases are shared with TRBD1. CDR3 length equals 15 residues. In germline, CDR1 is MNHEY, CDR2 SMNVEV (reference sequence). V trimming: 4 bases; J trimming: 5 bases; junction bases outside the gene matches: 6. This CDR3 reads CASSSQGAGENIQYF. In DNA, the CDR3 is TGTGCCAGCAGTTCACAGGGGGCGGGGGAAAACATTCAGTACTTC.

This chain uses TRBV7-3 with TRBJ1-1, with D perhaps matching TRBD1 (6 bases). V gave up 3 bases and J gave up 0 bases, with 8 bases separating them. Germline V lookup: CDR1 SGHTA, CDR2 FQGTGA. There are 14 residues in the CDR3. Here the CDR3 reads CASSLDRLNTEAFF. Here the CDR3 DNA reads TGTGCCAGCAGCTTGGACAGACTGAACACTGAAGCTTTCTTT.

V gene TRBV5-1 combines with J gene TRBJ1-2, with D possibly being TRBD1 (6 bases). CDR3 length: 15 residues. The germline V gene encodes CDR1 SGHRS and CDR2 YFSETQ. With 2 bases removed from V and 5 bases from J, the gap between germline ends came to 16 bases. The CDR3 sequence: CASSLGQGTPYGYTF. CDR3 sequence (DNA): TGCGCCAGCAGCTTAGGGCAGGGGACCCCTTATGGCTACACCTTC.

This chain links TRBV7-9 with TRBJ1-1; no clear D. Trimming pared 5 bases from V and 1 base from J, leaving 8 bases between. The CDR3 runs to 13 residues. CDR1 SEHNR and CDR2 FQNEAQ come from the germline V gene (reference sequence). This CDR3 reads CASSPPGNTEAFF. CDR3 sequence (DNA): TGTGCCAGCAGCCCTCCGGGGAACACTGAAGCTTTCTTT.

Here the CDR3 DNA reads TGTGCCATCAGTTTAGACAGGGACACTGAAGCTTTCTTT. Its protein product is CAISLDRDTEAFF. The J gene is TRBJ1-1, the V gene TRBV10-3; 7 bases fit TRBD1. With V trimmed by 5 bases and J by 3 bases, 3 bases remained unmatched. The length of the CDR3 is 13 residues. The germline CDR1 and CDR2 sequences are ENHRY and SYGVKD.

This chain connects TRBV7-9 to TRBJ2-1; 7 nucleotides agree with TRBD2. The CDR3 runs to 12 residues. The V and J ends lost 1 base and 15 bases, in that order; junction bases with no gene match: 6. The germline gives CDR1 SEHNR, CDR2 FQNEAQ (reference sequence). DNA for the CDR3: TGTGCCAGCAGCTTAGGACTAGCCGGAGGGTTCTTC. This codes for CASSLGLAGGFF.

The chain uses TRBV4-1 and TRBJ2-6; a weak D match, TRBD1 (6 bases). In germline, CDR1 is MGHRA, CDR2 YSYEKL. The germline V and J ends were trimmed by 3 bases and 4 bases, with 10 bases remaining between them. This CDR3 is 15 amino acids long. CDR3 sequence reads: CASSHTGTGANVLTF. CDR3 nucleotide sequence: TGCGCCAGCAGCCATACAGGGACCGGGGCCAACGTCCTGACTTTC.

This clone has a single count. The rearrangement links TRBV27 to TRBJ2-2; D may be TRBD2 (7 bases). Germline V gives CDR1 MNHEY, CDR2 SMNVEV (reference sequence). V was clipped by 6 bases and J by 6 bases, with 17 bases between them. This CDR3 is built from 15 residues. CDR3 sequence (DNA): TGTGCCAGCAGACCCCCGGGGGGCGCGGCCGGGGAGCTGTTTTTT. Translated: CASRPPGGAAGELFF.